The present entry profiles one T cell receptor (beta chain) with its context. Antigen: not known. This sample was included in a study of cytomegalovirus exposure and HLA in healthy donors. The overall study: Within the Caucasian-associated ancestry cluster were roughly 82% of the 350 to 400 genotyped donors.

Study-wide findings and caveats: Analysis performed later found approximately 17,000 TCR beta sequences associated with HLA alleles at 0.05 false discovery rate.

Primers included in the PCR were 60 Vbeta and 13 Jbeta primers. Sequencing was performed with immunoSEQ multiplex PCR; in TCRdb, only in-frame clones are kept and a portion is missing. The table records about 120,000 clones, more than 75% of them present only once. CDR1 and CDR2 from the germline V gene are MNHNS and SASEGT. V was shortened by 3 bases and J by 5 bases, with 19 bases between the two germline ends. The CDR3 loop spans 16 amino acids. Source material: PBMCs. The rearrangement links TRBV6-1 to TRBJ1-1; D is uncertain. The receptor was derived from a woman between 40 and 55 years old in good health and CMV-seropositive. CDR3 DNA: TGTGCCAGCAGTGATAATCTTGCGCGGGGTCCAACTGAAGCTTTCTTT. The encoded protein is CASSDNLARGPTEAFF.